A selection of T cell receptor beta chains follows, all from one sample in a study of T cell responses to AZD1222 COVID-19 vaccine. The assay was immunoSEQ multiplex PCR, and TCRdb's table has in-frame clones only and misses some. The repertoire has about 68,000 clones, more than 70% of them found once; the top ten carry 9% to 14%. This specimen consisted of peripheral blood, obtained on day 0 of AZD1222 vaccination. The origin of the receptors is an adult in good health. Each CDR3 is given with its conserved first and last residue. A D gene is named only where the DNA matches it firmly. For some rows the clone size is stated as once, few or many, or as a class when expanded; others skip it.

J: TRBJ1-2
size: few
D: .
V: TRBV29-1
CDR3: CSVGSSTGDYGYTF
DNA: TGCAGCGTTGGATCATCGACAGGAGACTATGGCTACACCTTC

J: TRBJ1-5
size: many
D: .
V: TRBV21-1
CDR3: CASSKEGNQPQHF
DNA: TGTGCCAGCAGCAAAGAAGGGAATCAGCCCCAGCATTTT

J: TRBJ2-5
size: .
D: TRBD2
V: TRBV24-1
CDR3: CATSDVAGRTSGDEETQYF
DNA: TGTGCCACCAGTGATGTCGCGGGGAGGACTAGCGGGGATGAAGAGACCCAGTACTTC

J: TRBJ1-6
size: .
D: .
V: TRBV7-9
CDR3: CASSLASYNSPLHF
DNA: TGTGCCAGCAGCTTAGCCAGCTATAATTCACCCCTCCACTTT

J: TRBJ1-4
size: .
D: TRBD1
V: TRBV5-4
CDR3: CASSAGTGGSDEKLFF
DNA: TGTGCCAGCAGCGCCGGGACAGGGGGCTCGGATGAAAAACTGTTTTTT

J: TRBJ1-2
size: .
D: TRBD1
V: TRBV5-1
CDR3: CASSITPGQGNYGYTF
DNA: TGCGCCAGCAGCATTACACCGGGACAGGGAAACTATGGCTACACCTTC

J: TRBJ2-7
size: .
D: TRBD2
V: TRBV7-2
CDR3: CASSPRVAGSFYEQYF
DNA: TGTGCCAGCAGCCCCCGAGTAGCGGGGTCCTTTTACGAGCAGTACTTC

J: TRBJ2-7
size: .
D: TRBD1
V: TRBV5-1
CDR3: CASKEQGAYEQYF
DNA: TGCGCCAGCAAGGAACAGGGGGCCTACGAGCAGTACTTC

J: TRBJ1-1
size: .
D: .
V: TRBV5-4
CDR3: CASSLGPPGGIEAFF
DNA: TGTGCCAGCAGCTTGGGCCCTCCAGGTGGAATTGAAGCTTTCTTT

J: TRBJ1-4
size: .
D: .
V: TRBV3-1/TRBV3-2
CDR3: CASSQDPGRNEKLFF
DNA: TGTGCCAGCAGCCAAGACCCAGGGCGTAATGAAAAACTGTTTTTT

J: TRBJ1-1
size: .
D: TRBD1
V: TRBV6-1
CDR3: CASSETRGDRGQTEAFF
DNA: TGTGCCAGCAGTGAAACCAGGGGAGACAGGGGGCAGACTGAAGCTTTCTTT

J: TRBJ1-3
size: once
D: .
V: TRBV6-2/TRBV6-3
CDR3: CASSYGGSGNTIYF
DNA: TGTGCCAGCAGTTACGGCGGATCTGGAAACACCATATATTTT

J: TRBJ1-2
size: .
D: .
V: TRBV30
CDR3: CAWRAKYWGYGYTF
DNA: TGTGCCTGGAGAGCTAAGTACTGGGGGTATGGCTACACCTTC

J: TRBJ1-4
size: .
D: .
V: TRBV5-4
CDR3: CASSLWAGEKLFF
DNA: TGTGCCAGCAGCTTGTGGGCGGGAGAAAAACTGTTTTTT

J: TRBJ2-3
size: .
D: .
V: TRBV4-1
CDR3: CASSQLGVEASTDTQYF
DNA: TGCGCCAGCAGCCAACTTGGGGTGGAGGCTAGCACAGATACGCAGTATTTT

J: TRBJ2-5
size: .
D: TRBD2
V: TRBV19
CDR3: CASSIGRGGFQETQYF
DNA: TGTGCCAGTAGTATCGGGCGGGGGGGTTTTCAAGAGACCCAGTACTTC

J: TRBJ1-1
size: .
D: .
V: TRBV18
CDR3: CASSHGTNTEAFF
DNA: TGTGCCAGCTCACACGGGACAAACACTGAAGCTTTCTTT

J: TRBJ1-1
size: few
D: .
V: TRBV25-1
CDR3: CASRLWDTEAFF
DNA: TGTGCCAGCAGACTTTGGGACACTGAAGCTTTCTTT

J: TRBJ2-2
size: few
D: .
V: TRBV24-1
CDR3: CATRDGGVGGELFF
DNA: TGTGCCACCAGAGATGGAGGGGTCGGCGGGGAGCTGTTTTTT

J: TRBJ1-1
size: .
D: .
V: TRBV3-1/TRBV3-2
CDR3: CASSRGHRRSKAFF
DNA: TGTGCCAGCAGCCGAGGACATCGGCGATCAAAAGCTTTCTTT

J: TRBJ2-7
size: .
D: .
V: TRBV7-2
CDR3: CASSLTGTPSSYEQYF
DNA: TGTGCCAGCAGCTTGACCGGGACCCCAAGCTCCTACGAGCAGTACTTC

J: TRBJ1-2
size: .
D: TRBD1
V: TRBV2
CDR3: CASKQGALVYGYTF
DNA: TGTGCCAGTAAACAGGGGGCACTAGTCTATGGCTACACCTTC

J: TRBJ2-7
size: .
D: TRBD1
V: TRBV10-3
CDR3: CAISASAGTGLAYEQYF
DNA: TGTGCCATCAGTGCCTCCGCCGGGACAGGGCTCGCCTACGAGCAGTACTTC

J: TRBJ1-1
size: .
D: .
V: TRBV6-5
CDR3: CASILVGGDTEAFF
DNA: .

J: TRBJ2-2
size: .
D: TRBD1
V: TRBV19
CDR3: CASSRGQDTGELFF
DNA: TGTGCCAGTAGTAGGGGACAGGACACCGGGGAGCTGTTTTTT

J: TRBJ1-4
size: .
D: TRBD1
V: TRBV18
CDR3: CASSPTGTGGIGKLFF
DNA: TGTGCCAGCTCACCTACCGGGACAGGGGGAATCGGAAAACTGTTTTTT